This entry lists 23 T cell receptor beta chains sequenced from one sample in a study of human T cells and chemical hapten exposure. Each CDR3 protein gets one entry after TCRdb re-called the RACE reads with MiXCR. The repertoire includes tens of thousands of distinct CDR3 sequences, 10% to 15% of them detected once, and roughly 2% sits in the top ten. The time point denotes: pre-sensitization, week 0. Treatment in this sample: therapeutic diphenylcyclopropenone sensitization with weekly scalp DPC. The authors' total RNA extraction used unfractionated whole blood. Sequenced material: whole blood, taken in connection with sensitization to the hapten diphenylcyclopropenone (DPC). Every receptor here comes from a woman aged 40 to 50 with alopecia areata. Some clones in this sample may be carry-over from other donors' samples.

This clonotype was detected ten times or more. The chain links TRBV14 to TRBJ1-2; D might be TRBD1 (5 bases). Per germline, CDR1 SGHDN and CDR2 FVKESK. V lost 5 bases, J lost 3 bases, and 7 bases lay in between. The CDR3 runs to 12 residues. The chain's CDR3 is CASSEQDYGYTF. The CDR3 DNA reads as TGTGCCAGCAGCGAACAGGACTATGGCTACACCTTC.

This clonotype was seen more than once but under ten times. The chain combines TRBV7-2 with TRBJ1-2; 7 nucleotides line up with TRBD1. Germline V gives CDR1 SGHTA, CDR2 FQGNSA. CDR3 length: 13 residues. With 1 base clipped from V and 7 bases from J, the junction kept 3 bases outside the gene matches. CDR3 bases: TGTGCCAGCAGCTTAGTCCACAGGGGTGGCTACACCTTC. Translated, it gives CASSLVHRGGYTF. The full variable domain, in which reference TRBV7-2 and TRBJ1-2 provide the parts outside the CDR3, is GAGVSQSPSNKVTEKGKDVELRCDPISGHTALYWYRQSLGQGLEFLIYFQGNSAPDKSGLPSDRFSAERTGGSVSTLTIQRTQQEDSAVYLCASSLVHRGGYTFGSGTRLTVV.

Ten or more counts support this clonotype. The chain has TRBV4-1 and TRBJ2-3, with no clear D. Trimming took 0 bases from V and 7 from J, leaving 11 bases between them. CDR3 length equals 14 residues. Germline assignment: CDR1 MGHRA and CDR2 YSYEKL. Here the CDR3 reads CASSQDSRTNTQYF. The CDR3 DNA is TGCGCCAGCAGCCAAGATAGCCGCACGAATACGCAGTATTTT.

At least ten counts were recorded for this clonotype. V and J are TRBV7-8 and TRBJ2-1; 14 bases match TRBD2. CDR3 size: 17 residues. The V and J ends lost 5 bases and 7 bases, in that order; junction bases with no gene match: 10. Germline V gives CDR1 SGHVS, CDR2 FQNEAQ. The CDR3 bases are TGTGCCAGCAGCCGTCCTGGGACTAGCGGGAGAGTGAATGAGCAGTTCTTC. It encodes CASSRPGTSGRVNEQFF. Together with reference TRBV7-8 and TRBJ2-1, the CDR3 gives the full variable domain: GAGVSQSPRYKVAKRGQDVALRCDPISGHVSLFWYQQALGQGPEFLTYFQNEAQLDKSGLPSDRFFAERPEGSVSTLKIQRTQQEDSAVYLCASSRPGTSGRVNEQFFGPGTRLTVL.

This clonotype has just one count. Mismatch with germline at one junction end may stem from a read error. The genes are TRBV3-1 and TRBJ2-1, with TRBD2 identical over 8 bases. Germline CDR1 reads LGHDT; CDR2 reads YNNKEL (reference sequence). The CDR3 has 15 amino acids. The CDR3 bases are TGTACCAGCAGCCCCATCGGCGGGAGGATAAATGAGCAGTTCTTC. Its translation is CTSSPIGGRINEQFF.

This clonotype was counted at least ten times. The chain links TRBV29-1 to TRBJ2-7; D is tentatively TRBD1 or TRBD2 (5 bases each). This CDR3 spans 11 amino acids. V lost 4 bases to trimming and J lost 7 bases, with 11 bases between them. The V gene's germline CDR1 is SQVTM and CDR2 ANQGSEA. This CDR3 reads CSVANEGEQYF. The CDR3 region has the DNA TGCAGCGTTGCAAATGAGGGGGAGCAGTACTTC.

This clonotype was picked up a small number of times. This chain uses TRBV5-1 with TRBJ2-2; 9 bases fit TRBD2. Trimming at V came to 4 bases and at J to 4 bases, leaving 5 bases not matched to a gene. The CDR3 sequence is 15 residues long. Per the germline V gene, CDR1 is SGHRS and CDR2 is YFSETQ. CDR3 loop: CASSQAGGPTGELFF. CDR3 nucleotides: TGCGCCAGCAGCCAAGCGGGAGGCCCCACCGGGGAGCTGTTTTTT.

This clonotype was counted ten times or more. The V call is TRBV19, the J call TRBJ1-5, with D perhaps matching TRBD1 (5 bases). V dropped 4 bases and J dropped 5 bases, with 15 bases sitting between them. The germline V gene encodes CDR1 LNHDA and CDR2 SQIVND (reference sequence). The CDR3 is made up of 15 amino acids. The CDR3 reads CASSTDPGFDQPQHF. In DNA, the CDR3 is TGTGCCAGTAGTACAGATCCAGGGTTTGATCAGCCCCAGCATTTT. The whole variable domain, filled in from reference TRBV19 and TRBJ1-5, reads DGGITQSPKYLFRKEGQNVTLSCEQNLNHDAMYWYRQDPGQGLRLIYYSQIVNDFQKGDIAEGYSVSREKKESFPLTVTSAQKNPTAFYLCASSTDPGFDQPQHFGDGTRLSIL.

This clonotype was recorded a few times. The chain links TRBV7-2 to TRBJ2-7; 7 bases map to TRBD2. Germline CDR1 and CDR2: SGHTA and FQGNSA. With V trimmed by 6 bases and J by 3 bases, 5 bases remained unmatched. CDR3 length: 13 residues. The CDR3 region has the DNA TGTGCCAGCAGAGCGGGGCCCCTCTACGAGCAGTACTTC. Translated, it gives CASRAGPLYEQYF.

This clonotype was counted ten times or more. This chain joins TRBV5-1 and TRBJ1-2; the D is unclear. Germline V gene lookup returns CDR1 SGHRS and CDR2 YFSETQ. This CDR3 comprises 12 residues. The V end lost 4 bases, the J end lost 8 bases, and 12 bases lay between the germline ends. In DNA form, the CDR3 reads TGCGCCAGCAGCCTGAACTTTGAAGGCTACACCTTC. Its protein product is CASSLNFEGYTF.

This clonotype appeared a few times. This chain joins TRBV24-1 and TRBJ2-1, with TRBD1 matching over 12 bases. Germline assignment: CDR1 KGHDR and CDR2 SFDVKD. This CDR3 has 16 amino acids. J was trimmed by 5 bases and V by 1 base; bases with no gene match: 2. The DNA for the CDR3 is TGTGCCACCAGTGATTTCGGGACAGGGGGCCACAATGAGCAGTTCTTC. Translated, it gives CATSDFGTGGHNEQFF.

This clonotype appeared many times. This chain uses TRBV3-1 with TRBJ1-2; TRBD1 might be the D (6 bases). The CDR3 is made up of 15 amino acids. Trimming pared 3 bases from V and 5 bases from J, leaving 16 bases between. The germline V gene has CDR1 LGHDT and CDR2 YNNKEL (reference sequence). CDR3 region: CASSHAGAATYGYTF. The CDR3 DNA reads TGTGCCAGCAGCCATGCGGGGGCGGCAACATATGGCTACACCTTC.

This clonotype was observed a handful of times. The chain links TRBV7-9 to TRBJ1-3, with 8 bases identical to TRBD1. Trimming cost V 7 bases and J 0 bases; bases outside gene matches: 5. Looked up from germline, CDR1 is SEHNR and CDR2 is FQNEAQ (reference sequence). This CDR3 is built from 15 residues. The CDR3 DNA is TGTGCCAGCACCGCGGACAGGGTCTCTGGAAACACCATATATTTT. This codes for CASTADRVSGNTIYF. The whole variable domain, filled in from reference TRBV7-9 and TRBJ1-3, reads DTGVSQNPRHKITKRGQNVTFRCDPISEHNRLYWYRQTLGQGPEFLTYFQNEAQLEKSRLLSDRFSAERPKGSFSTLEIQRTEQGDSAMYLCASTADRVSGNTIYFGEGSWLTVV.

This clonotype has ten or more counts. V and J are TRBV19 and TRBJ2-7, with 10 positions matching TRBD1. The V and J ends lost 5 bases and 5 bases, in that order; junction bases with no gene match: 9. This CDR3 has 15 amino acids. Germline V gene lookup returns CDR1 LNHDA and CDR2 SQIVND (reference sequence). The CDR3 nucleotides read TGTGCCAGTAGTCGCAGGGGACAGGGGATCGACGAGCAGTACTTC. It translates to CASSRRGQGIDEQYF.

There are many counts of this clonotype. V is TRBV7-9 and J is TRBJ2-7, with D possibly matching TRBD2 (5 bases). With 0 bases removed from V and 3 bases from J, the gap between germline ends came to 15 bases. The CDR3 is 16 residues long. Germline V gives CDR1 SEHNR, CDR2 FQNEAQ (reference sequence). The CDR3 reads CASSLARGSWNYEQYF. CDR3 DNA: TGTGCCAGCAGCTTAGCGCGTGGGAGTTGGAACTACGAGCAGTACTTC. The full variable domain, in which reference TRBV7-9 and TRBJ2-7 provide the parts outside the CDR3, is DTGVSQNPRHKITKRGQNVTFRCDPISEHNRLYWYRQTLGQGPEFLTYFQNEAQLEKSRLLSDRFSAERPKGSFSTLEIQRTEQGDSAMYLCASSLARGSWNYEQYFGPGTRLTVT.

This clonotype was observed at least ten times. V usage is TRBV5-1 and J usage is TRBJ2-3; D possibly corresponds to TRBD2 (6 bases). CDR1 is SGHRS, CDR2 YFSETQ, per germline. Trimming stripped 4 bases from V and 0 bases from J, with 9 bases between. The CDR3 is 14 amino acids. In nucleotides, the CDR3 is TGCGCCAGCAGCCCAGGGACTAGCACAGATACGCAGTATTTT. Amino acid sequence: CASSPGTSTDTQYF.

The J gene is TRBJ2-7, the V gene TRBV5-5; the D gene is possibly TRBD2 (6 bases). CDR1 and CDR2 (germline): SGHKS, YYEKEE (reference sequence). This CDR3 has 16 amino acids. Trimming removed 2 bases from V and 2 bases from J, with 17 bases in between. DNA for the CDR3: TGTGCCAGCAGCTTCGTCGGGGGACCGCAACCCTACGAGCAGTACTTC. Its protein is CASSFVGGPQPYEQYF.

This clonotype was detected many times. The CDR3 spells CASSPIGARPNIQYF. CDR3 nucleotide sequence: TGTGCCAGCAGCCCCATAGGGGCTAGACCAAACATTCAGTACTTC. The chain links TRBV5-6 to TRBJ2-4, with D possibly TRBD1 on 5 matching bases. V was pared by 4 bases and J by 6 bases, with 17 bases between. Germline V gene data show CDR1 as SGHDT and CDR2 as YYEEEE. The CDR3 extends over 15 amino acids. Looking up the rest from reference TRBV5-6 and TRBJ2-4 gives the full variable domain: DAGVTQSPTHLIKTRGQQVTLRCSPKSGHDTVSWYQQALGQGPQFIFQYYEEEERQRGNFPDRFSGHQFPNYSSELNVNALLLGDSALYLCASSPIGARPNIQYFGAGTRLSVL.

The J gene is TRBJ2-3, the V gene TRBV10-2, with 10 positions matching TRBD2. The CDR3 is 13 residues long. With 7 bases clipped from V and 4 bases from J, the junction kept 2 bases outside the gene matches. The V gene's germline CDR1 is WSHSY and CDR2 SAAADI. Written as DNA, the CDR3 is TGCGCCAGCACTAGCGGGAGTGCAGATACGCAGTATTTT. Translated: CASTSGSADTQYF.

This clonotype was recorded at least ten times. The chain uses TRBV2 and TRBJ2-3; D possibly corresponds to TRBD1 (6 bases). The CDR3 length is 15 residues. The V gene lost 10 bases and the J gene lost 1 base, with 18 bases spanning the gap. CDR1 is SNHLY, CDR2 FYNNEI, per germline. The CDR3 sequence is CATAQGRKGTDTQYF. The CDR3 bases are TGTGCCACCGCGCAGGGGCGAAAGGGCACAGATACGCAGTATTTT.

This clonotype was seen repeatedly, ten times or more. The J gene is TRBJ2-3, the V gene TRBV20-1; D possibly matches TRBD1 or TRBD2 (5 bases each). The V gene lost 1 base and the J gene lost 1 base, with 12 bases spanning the gap. The germline CDR1 and CDR2 sequences are DFQATT and SNEGSKA (reference sequence). The CDR3 loop spans 15 amino acids. The CDR3 spells CSARGRTGRTDTQYF. For the CDR3, the DNA is TGCAGTGCTAGAGGCCGAACGGGGCGCACAGATACGCAGTATTTT.

This clonotype came up many times. J is TRBJ2-1 and V is TRBV7-3; TRBD2 agrees at 9 bases. The CDR3 runs to 15 residues. The junction had 8 bases not matched to a gene; V was cut back by 5 bases and J by 6 bases. Germline V lookup: CDR1 SGHTA, CDR2 FQGTGA. The CDR3 loop reads CASSATSGAGNEQFF. The DNA of the CDR3 is TGTGCCAGCAGCGCGACTAGCGGTGCGGGCAATGAGCAGTTCTTC.

The chain employs TRBV28 and TRBJ2-1; D uncertain. The germline V gene has CDR1 MDHEN and CDR2 SYDVKM. The V end was cut by 5 bases, the J end by 4 bases, with 6 bases between. The CDR3 totals 12 residues. CDR3 DNA: TGTGCCAGCAGTCCCCTTTACAATGAGCAGTTCTTC. Translation gives CASSPLYNEQFF.